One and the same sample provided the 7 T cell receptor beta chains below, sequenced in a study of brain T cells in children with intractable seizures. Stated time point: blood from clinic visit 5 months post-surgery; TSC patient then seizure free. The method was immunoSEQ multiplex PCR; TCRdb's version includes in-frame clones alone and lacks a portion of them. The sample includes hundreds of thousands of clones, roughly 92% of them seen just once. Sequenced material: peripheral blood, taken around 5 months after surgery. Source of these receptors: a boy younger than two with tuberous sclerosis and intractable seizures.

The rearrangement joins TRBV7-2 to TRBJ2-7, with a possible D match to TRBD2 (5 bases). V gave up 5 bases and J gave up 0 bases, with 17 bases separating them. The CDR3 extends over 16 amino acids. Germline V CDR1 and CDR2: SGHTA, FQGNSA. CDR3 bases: TGTGCCAGCAGCCCGCTTAGAGCGGAAAGCTCCTACGAGCAGTACTTC. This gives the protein CASSPLRAESSYEQYF.

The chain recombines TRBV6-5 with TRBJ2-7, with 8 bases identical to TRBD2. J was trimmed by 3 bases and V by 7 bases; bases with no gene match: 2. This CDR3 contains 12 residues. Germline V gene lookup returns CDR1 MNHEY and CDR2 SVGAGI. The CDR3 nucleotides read TGTGCCAGCAAGACTAGCGTCTACGAGCAGTACTTC. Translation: CASKTSVYEQYF.

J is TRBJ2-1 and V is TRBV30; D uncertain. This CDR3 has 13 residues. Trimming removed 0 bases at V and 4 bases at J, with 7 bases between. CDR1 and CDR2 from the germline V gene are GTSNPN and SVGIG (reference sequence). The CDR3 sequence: CAWSVHPYNEQFF. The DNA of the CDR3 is TGTGCCTGGAGTGTACATCCTTACAATGAGCAGTTCTTC.

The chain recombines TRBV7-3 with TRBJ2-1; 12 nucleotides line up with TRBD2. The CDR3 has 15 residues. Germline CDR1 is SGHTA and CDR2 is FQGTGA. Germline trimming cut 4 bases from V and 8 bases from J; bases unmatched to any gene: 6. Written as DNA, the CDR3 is TGTGCCAGCAGCTCTAGCGGGGGGGCGTCGGATGAGCAGTTCTTC. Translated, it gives CASSSSGGASDEQFF.

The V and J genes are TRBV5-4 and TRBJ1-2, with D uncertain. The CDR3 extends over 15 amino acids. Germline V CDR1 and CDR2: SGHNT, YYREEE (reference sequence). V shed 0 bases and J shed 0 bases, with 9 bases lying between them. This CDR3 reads CASSLGGRSNYGYTF. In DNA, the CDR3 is TGTGCCAGCAGCTTGGGCGGACGTTCTAACTATGGCTACACCTTC.

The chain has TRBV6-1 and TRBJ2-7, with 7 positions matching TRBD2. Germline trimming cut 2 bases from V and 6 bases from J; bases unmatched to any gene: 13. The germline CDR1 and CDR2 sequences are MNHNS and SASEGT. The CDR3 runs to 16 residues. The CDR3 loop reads CASSELYGIERGEQYF. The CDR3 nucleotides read TGTGCCAGCAGTGAATTATACGGGATCGAGCGGGGCGAGCAGTACTTC.

The CDR3 region has the DNA TGTGCCAGCAGCTTGGAACTAGCAACCACAGATACGCAGTATTTT. It translates to CASSLELATTDTQYF. The rearrangement uses TRBV5-4 and TRBJ2-3; D perhaps matches TRBD2 (6 bases). CDR3 size: 15 residues. V was shortened by 0 bases and J by 2 bases, with 10 bases between the two germline ends. Germline CDR1 and CDR2: SGHNT and YYREEE (reference sequence).